In this sample, the clone carrying this TCR beta chain turned up a few times. The data originate from a study of human T cells and chemical hapten exposure. Using its own MiXCR run on the RACE reads, TCRdb lists one record per CDR3 protein. There are roughly 90,000 distinct CDR3 sequences in the sample; approximately 11% occur only once, and around 1% lies in the top ten. The time point is: patch test 3, about 24 weeks after DPC sensitization. This sample's treatment: therapeutic diphenylcyclopropenone sensitization with weekly scalp DPC. Germline V gene data show CDR1 as ENHRY and CDR2 as SYGVKD. V lost 1 base to trimming and J lost 1 base, with 5 bases between them. The CDR3 has 13 residues.

The sequence came from a woman aged 25 to 45 with alopecia areata. Some clones in this sample may be carry-over from other donors' samples. This chain connects TRBV10-3 to TRBJ2-7; D not certain. This material consisted of whole blood, taken in connection with sensitization to the hapten diphenylcyclopropenone (DPC). In DNA, the CDR3 is TGTGCCATCAGTGAGTTTGGGTCCTACGAGCAGTACTTC. It translates to CAISEFGSYEQYF.